This T cell receptor beta chain was documented in a study of CD8 T cells in ankylosing spondylitis. The study, taken as a whole, reports: The authors found the disease-linked clones to be CD8+ and relatively rare in peripheral blood. Disease-associated clones were reportedly significantly overrepresented in matched ankylosing spondylitis synovial fluid. A motif in TCR beta, a set of under 10 highly homologous variants, appeared characteristic of ankylosing spondylitis blood.

The TCR beta libraries were generated through quantitative 5'-RACE incorporating molecular barcodes. From the 5' RACE reads, TCRdb called clonotypes with MiXCR, one entry per CDR3 protein. The table lists 200,000 to 300,000 distinct CDR3 sequences, less than 10% of them singletons. As regards this clonotype: Its matching antigen is unknown.

The CDR3 sequence is 14 residues long. V gave up 6 bases and J gave up 9 bases, with 15 bases separating them. The rearrangement links TRBV12-3 or TRBV12-4 to TRBJ1-6; D gene uncertain. The sequenced sample consisted of blood, either unsorted or a sorted T cell fraction (not recorded which). The source is a male donor with ankylosing spondylitis or in good health (not recorded which). The CDR3 spells CASSQSPGGSPLHF. As DNA, the CDR3 is TGTGCCAGCAGCCAGTCTCCGGGTGGTTCACCCCTCCACTTT.